This T cell receptor beta chain is drawn from a study of Graves' ophthalmopathy and Graves' hyperthyroidism. Study observations and caveats: Detected in blood as well were most expanded thyroid clonotypes with frequency above 0.001.

The authors amplified TCR beta CDR3 regions from RNA transcripts. A first-round RT-PCR used HTBI primers, followed by a second-round multiplex PCR. MiXCR, run by TCRdb on the multiplex PCR reads, gives a single entry per CDR3 protein. The data hold 170,000 or so distinct CDR3 sequences, with just under 40% observed a single time. In this cohort, patients with other autoimmune diseases, uncontrolled infections, pregnancy or lactation were excluded. The germline V gene encodes CDR1 SGHTA and CDR2 FQGNSA. The CDR3 is made up of 14 amino acids. V shed 0 bases and J shed 3 bases, with 8 bases lying between them. This clonotype was observed a few times. Antigen: not known.

The sequencing sample was made of peripheral blood. The TCR originated in a man aged 25-40 years with Graves' ophthalmopathy. The chain recombines TRBV7-2 with TRBJ2-5; no firm D call. The CDR3 DNA sequence: TGTGCCAGCAGCTTAGCTCTTAGCAAAGAGACCCAGTACTTC. Its translation: CASSLALSKETQYF. The whole variable domain, filled in from reference TRBV7-2 and TRBJ2-5, reads GAGVSQSPSNKVTEKGKDVELRCDPISGHTALYWYRQSLGQGLEFLIYFQGNSAPDKSGLPSDRFSAERTGGSVSTLTIQRTQQEDSAVYLCASSLALSKETQYFGPGTRLLVL.